This T cell receptor (beta chain) originates from a study of shared clonotypes between healthy human individuals. This clone has only a few counts. No antigen is known for it. General study results and limits: Among the subsets, naive ones generally showed larger estimated richness than memory ones. For sorted subsets, rarefaction showed incomplete sequencing despite large depth. Only blood samples were collected, and tissue repertoires likely differ.

The table came from immunoSEQ multiplex PCR; TCRdb's copy has only in-frame clones and leaves some out. The sample has roughly 1,100,000 clones, roughly 75% seen once. The germline CDR1 and CDR2 sequences are SNHLY and FYNNEI. The CDR3 is made up of 12 amino acids. Trimming removed 9 bases from V and 5 bases from J, with 8 bases in between. The rearrangement uses TRBV2 and TRBJ1-6; D gene uncertain. The TCR comes from a man between 18 and 35 years old in good health. The sequenced sample consisted of memory CD4+ T cells sorted from blood. Subset: CD45RA-negative fraction. Written as DNA, the CDR3 is TGTGCCAGGAGGTTAGATAATTCACCCCTCCACTTT. Translated: CARRLDNSPLHF.